This TCR beta chain stems from a study of T-cell reconstitution after alpha-beta-depleted transplantation in children. Preparation of the TCRbeta library involved a method that used unique molecular identifiers. Via MiXCR, TCRdb re-called the PCR reads, giving one row per CDR3 protein. The sample includes 350,000 to 400,000 distinct CDR3 sequences, about a fifth of them seen just once. V shed 2 bases, J shed 3 bases, and the junction held 9 bases outside the gene matches. The CDR3 spans 17 residues. Germline loops: CDR1 MDHEN, CDR2 SYDVKM. The sequence was obtained from a human donor who donated a stem cell graft to a child with acute myeloid leukemia. Material: PBMCs from the stem cell graft donor, obtained from the stem cell graft. The rearrangement links TRBV28 to TRBJ2-1; 8 bases fit TRBD2. Here the CDR3 DNA reads TGTGCCAGCAGTTTAAGGGCTAGCGGGCCCTACTACAATGAGCAGTTCTTC. Amino acid sequence: CASSLRASGPYYNEQFF.